In this sample, the clone carrying this T cell receptor beta chain turned up once. This sample was included in a study of blood T cell repertoires in COVID-19. The V and J ends lost 1 base and 4 bases respectively, with 14 bases between them. CDR1 and CDR2 (germline): MDHEN, SYDVKM. The CDR3 totals 16 residues. Method: immunoSEQ multiplex PCR; TCRdb's copy keeps in-frame clones and lacks some. The sample contains roughly 160,000 clones, roughly 81% of which appear only once. Sequenced: peripheral blood. The chain recombines TRBV28 with TRBJ2-1; weak D call: TRBD1 (6 bases). This TCR derives from a man aged 35 to 55 with acute or convalescent COVID-19. The CDR3 sequence is CASSLLQGPPYNEQFF. The CDR3 DNA follows: TGTGCCAGCAGTTTATTACAGGGTCCCCCTTACAATGAGCAGTTCTTC.